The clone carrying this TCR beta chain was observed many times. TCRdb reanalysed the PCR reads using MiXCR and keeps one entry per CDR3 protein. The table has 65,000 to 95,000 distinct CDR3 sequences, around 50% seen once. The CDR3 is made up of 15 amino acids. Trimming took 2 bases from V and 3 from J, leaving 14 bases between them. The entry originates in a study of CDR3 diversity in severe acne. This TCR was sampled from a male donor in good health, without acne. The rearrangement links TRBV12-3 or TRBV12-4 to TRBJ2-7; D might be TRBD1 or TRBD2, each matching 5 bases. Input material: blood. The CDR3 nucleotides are TGTGCCAGCAGTTTATCAGACGGGGCCTTCTACGAGCAGTACTTC. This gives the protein CASSLSDGAFYEQYF.